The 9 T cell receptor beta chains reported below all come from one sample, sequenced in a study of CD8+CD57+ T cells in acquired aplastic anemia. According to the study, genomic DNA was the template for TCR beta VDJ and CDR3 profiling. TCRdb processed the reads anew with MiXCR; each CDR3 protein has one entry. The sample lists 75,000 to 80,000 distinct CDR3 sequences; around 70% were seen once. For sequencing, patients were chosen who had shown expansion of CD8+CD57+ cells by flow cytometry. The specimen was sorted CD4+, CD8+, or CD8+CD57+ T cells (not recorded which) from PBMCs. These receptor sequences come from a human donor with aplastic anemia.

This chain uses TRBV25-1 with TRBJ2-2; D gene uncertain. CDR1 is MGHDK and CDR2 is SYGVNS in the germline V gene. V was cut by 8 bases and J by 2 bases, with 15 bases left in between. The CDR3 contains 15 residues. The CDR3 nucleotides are TGTGCCAGCCAGCCGGGCCAGATAAACACCGGGGAGCTGTTTTTT. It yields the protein CASQPGQINTGELFF.

CDR3: CASSFTGRNEQYF. The CDR3 DNA follows: TGTGCCAGCAGCTTTACAGGGAGGAACGAGCAGTACTTC. V gene TRBV13 combines with J gene TRBJ2-7; either TRBD1 or TRBD2 may supply D (6 bases each). V lost 3 bases, J lost 5 bases, and 11 bases lay in between. The CDR3 spans 13 residues. Germline V gene sequence: CDR1 PRHDT, CDR2 FYEKMQ (reference sequence).

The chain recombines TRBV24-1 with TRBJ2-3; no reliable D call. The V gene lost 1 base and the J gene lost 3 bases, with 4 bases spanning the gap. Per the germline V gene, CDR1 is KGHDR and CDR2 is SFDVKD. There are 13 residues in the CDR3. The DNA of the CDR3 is TGTGCCACCAGTGATTTTCGGACAGATACGCAGTATTTT. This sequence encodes CATSDFRTDTQYF.

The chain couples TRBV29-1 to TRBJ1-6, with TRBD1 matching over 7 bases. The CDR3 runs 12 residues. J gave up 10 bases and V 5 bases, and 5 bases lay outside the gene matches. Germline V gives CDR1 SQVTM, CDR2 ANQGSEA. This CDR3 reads CSVRQGESPLHF. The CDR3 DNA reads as TGCAGCGTTCGGCAGGGGGAATCACCCCTCCACTTT.

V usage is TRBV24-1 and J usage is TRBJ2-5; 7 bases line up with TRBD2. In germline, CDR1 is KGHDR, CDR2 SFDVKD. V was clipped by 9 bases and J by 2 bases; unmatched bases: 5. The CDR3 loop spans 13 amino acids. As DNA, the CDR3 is TGTGCCACCCTCACTAGCGAGCAAGAGACCCAGTACTTC. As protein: CATLTSEQETQYF.

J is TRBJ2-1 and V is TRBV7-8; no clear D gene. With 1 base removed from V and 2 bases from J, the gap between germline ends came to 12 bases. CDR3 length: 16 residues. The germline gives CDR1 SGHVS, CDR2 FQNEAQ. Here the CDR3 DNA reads TGTGCCAGCAGCTTAGAGCAGCCCCAGACCTACAATGAGCAGTTCTTC. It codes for CASSLEQPQTYNEQFF.

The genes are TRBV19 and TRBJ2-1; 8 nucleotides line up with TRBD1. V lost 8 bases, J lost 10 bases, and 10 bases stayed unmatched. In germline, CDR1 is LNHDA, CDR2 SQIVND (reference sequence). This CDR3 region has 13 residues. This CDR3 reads CASSGGNGVEQFF. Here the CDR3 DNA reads TGTGCCAGTTCAGGGGGCAACGGAGTGGAGCAGTTCTTC.

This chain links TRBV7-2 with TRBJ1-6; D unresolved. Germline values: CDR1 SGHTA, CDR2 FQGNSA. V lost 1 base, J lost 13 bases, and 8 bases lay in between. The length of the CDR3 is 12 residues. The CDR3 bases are TGTGCCAGCAGCTTAGGTACGGTCCCCCTCCACTTT. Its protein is CASSLGTVPLHF.

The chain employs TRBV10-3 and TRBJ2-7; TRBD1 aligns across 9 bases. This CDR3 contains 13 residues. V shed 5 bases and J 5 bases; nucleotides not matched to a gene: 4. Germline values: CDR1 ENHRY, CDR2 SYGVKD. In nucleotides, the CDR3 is TGTGCCATCAGTCCACAGGGGGCCGACGAGCAGTACTTC. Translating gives CAISPQGADEQYF.